This T cell receptor (beta chain) was captured in a study of neoadjuvant anti-PD-1 for oral cavity cancer. Whole-study findings and limits: Each response group had just a few patients in TCR analyses.

Points on this clone: Its antigen is still unknown.

Repertoires were generated with immunoSEQ multiplex PCR, while TCRdb's copy carries only in-frame clones and drops some. Seen here are 13,000 to 15,000 clones, around two thirds observed once, and the top ten hold approximately 2.9%. V lost 4 bases to trimming and J lost 0 bases; unmatched junction nucleotides: 6. The CDR3 contains 15 residues. Germline CDR1 reads SGHRS; CDR2 reads YFSETQ. The chain employs TRBV5-1 and TRBJ1-1, with 7 bases identical to TRBD1. This clonotype was sampled from a person between 40 and 85 years old with oral cavity squamous cell carcinoma. Here the sequenced sample was PBMCs, taken before nivolumab (anti-PD-1) treatment. The CDR3 DNA follows: TGCGCCAGCAGCCTAGGGACAGACATGAACACTGAAGCTTTCTTT. Translated: CASSLGTDMNTEAFF.